Below, 2 T cell receptor beta chains from the same sample are listed, as sequenced in a study of control samples from healthy donors and cancer patients. Sequenced by immunoSEQ multiplex PCR; TCRdb stores in-frame clones only, minus some. The table has approximately 150,000 clones, under 90% seen once. The specimen was blood. The source of these receptors is a man aged 25-45 years in good health.

This clone was counted once. The rearrangement links TRBV5-1 to TRBJ2-7, with D uncertain. The germline CDR1 and CDR2 sequences are SGHRS and YFSETQ. This CDR3 has 14 amino acids. The V end was cut by 1 base, the J end by 2 bases, with 10 bases between. The CDR3 is CASSLQAGTYEQYF. The CDR3 DNA follows: TGCGCCAGCAGCTTGCAAGCCGGAACCTACGAGCAGTACTTC.

This clone was seen more than once but under ten times. The chain has TRBV27 and TRBJ1-2, with D possibly matching TRBD1 (5 bases). From germline, CDR1 is MNHEY and CDR2 SMNVEV (reference sequence). The CDR3 length is 17 residues. Trimming took 2 bases from V and 8 from J, leaving 24 bases between them. CDR3 sequence: CASSLTGILPSSGGYTF. The CDR3 nucleotides are TGTGCCAGCAGTTTAACAGGAATCCTTCCCTCCTCGGGAGGCTACACCTTC.